The rows below give T cell receptor beta chains drawn from one sample of a study of T cell responses to AZD1222 COVID-19 vaccine. The assay was immunoSEQ multiplex PCR, and TCRdb's table has in-frame clones only and misses some. The repertoire has 100,000 to 150,000 clones, roughly nine tenths of them found once; the top ten carry roughly 4.5%. The input for sequencing was peripheral blood, taken on day 0 of AZD1222 vaccination. All receptors come from an adult in good health. CDR3s include the opening cysteine and the closing phenylalanine or tryptophan. D genes are given only for firm matches. Clone size appears in some rows only: once, few, many, or a class for an expanded clone.

>TRBD1|-|TRBJ1-2|TRBV19
TGTGCCAGTAGTCCCTCCTCCGCGGGACAGGGCCGCTATGGCTACACCTTC
CASSPSSAGQGRYGYTF
>-|-|TRBJ2-6|TRBV6-5
TGTGCCACTCAGAGATCTGGGGCCAACGTCCTGACTTTC
CATQRSGANVLTF
>-|-|TRBJ1-1|TRBV28
TGTGCCAGCAGCGGGGGGAACCAGGGGAGCACTGAAGCTTTCTTT
CASSGGNQGSTEAFF
>TRBD1|-|TRBJ1-1|TRBV7-9
TGTGCCAGCAGCTTAAACCGGGACAGCAAAGGCACTGAAGCTTTCTTT
CASSLNRDSKGTEAFF
>-|-|TRBJ2-1|TRBV6-5
TGTGCCAGCAGTTCCTACACGACGGGGGTTGACAATGAGCAGTTCTTC
CASSSYTTGVDNEQFF
>-|-|TRBJ1-5|TRBV7-3
TGTGCCAGCAGCTTAACGAATGGACCTCAGCCCCAGCATTTT
CASSLTNGPQPQHF
>TRBD1|-|TRBJ1-4|TRBV14
TGTGCCAGCAGCCAAGTGACAGGGGTTAATGAAAAACTGTTTTTT
CASSQVTGVNEKLFF
>TRBD1|-|TRBJ2-1|TRBV2
TGTGCCAGCAGCGAGGGGGCGGACTCCTACAATGAGCAGTTCTTC
CASSEGADSYNEQFF
>TRBD1|-|TRBJ1-2|TRBV5-5
TGTGCCAGCAGCCCGCTGACAGGGACCTATGGCTACACCTTC
CASSPLTGTYGYTF
>-|-|TRBJ1-2|TRBV7-9
TGTGCCAGCAGCGAAAAGCTCACCGGGACGGCTTCTTTCAAGGGCTACACCTTC
CASSEKLTGTASFKGYTF
>TRBD1|-|TRBJ2-2|TRBV28
TGTGCCAGCAGTTTAGTCCTGACAGGGCCCACCGGGGAGCTGTTTTTT
CASSLVLTGPTGELFF
>-|-|TRBJ2-7|TRBV3-1/TRBV3-2
TGTGCCAGCAGCCAAGATCTCGGCAGTCTCTACGAGCAGTACTTC
CASSQDLGSLYEQYF
>-|-|TRBJ1-2|TRBV19
TGTGCCAGTAGGCCAGGCGAGGGTCTCTCATATGGCTACACCTTC
CASRPGEGLSYGYTF
>-|-|TRBJ1-5|TRBV12-3/TRBV12-4
TGTGCCAGCAGTTTAGCAGCCCGTCAGCCCCAGCATTTT
CASSLAARQPQHF
>-|-|TRBJ1-6|TRBV30
TGTGCCTGGGGCCACCCCAGCAGCCACTATAATTCACCCCTCCACTTT
CAWGHPSSHYNSPLHF
>-|-|TRBJ2-5|TRBV18
TGTGCCAGCTCACATTCGGGACTCCGACAAGAGACCCAGTACTTC
CASSHSGLRQETQYF
>-|-|TRBJ2-7|TRBV19
TGTGCCAGTAGTATGGAAGGATCCTACGAGCAGTACTTC
CASSMEGSYEQYF
>-|-|TRBJ2-7|TRBV5-1
TGCGCCAGCAGCCCGGATGCCCCGGGGCCCACAAGCGAGCAGTACTTC
CASSPDAPGPTSEQYF
>-|-|TRBJ2-5|TRBV6-2/TRBV6-3
TGTGCCAGCAGTTACAGGCCTCCGGATCAAGAGACCCAGTACTTC
CASSYRPPDQETQYF
>TRBD1|-|TRBJ1-5|TRBV6-5
TGTGCCAACTCGACAGGGGGCGGACGTCAGCCCCAGCATTTT
CANSTGGGRQPQHF
>-|once|TRBJ2-2|TRBV11-2
TGTGCCAGCAGCCAACTCCACACCGGGGAGCTGTTTTTT
CASSQLHTGELFF
>-|-|TRBJ1-1|TRBV5-6
TGTGCCAGCAGCTTCGGGGACCCGTTTGAAGCTTTCTTT
CASSFGDPFEAFF
>TRBD1|-|TRBJ2-7|TRBV23-1
TGCGCCAGCAGTGTAGCGGGACAGGGGGCCCACGAGCAGTACTTC
CASSVAGQGAHEQYF
>-|-|TRBJ1-4|TRBV7-9
TGTGCCAGCAGCTTAAGAGAAACAACTAATGAAAAACTGTTTTTT
CASSLRETTNEKLFF
>TRBD1|many|TRBJ1-1|TRBV4-3
TGCGCCAGCAGCCGTCGACAGGGGAGGTACACTGAAGCTTTCTTT
CASSRRQGRYTEAFF
>-|once|TRBJ1-5|TRBV6-5
TGTGCCAGCACCCCAGACACCAATCAGCCCCAGCATTTT
CASTPDTNQPQHF
>TRBD1|-|TRBJ1-5|TRBV7-9
TGTGCCAGCAGCTTAGCGGGTTGGATCGAGACAGGGGTCCATCAGCCCCAGCATTTT
CASSLAGWIETGVHQPQHF
>-|-|TRBJ1-1|TRBV7-9
TGTGCCAGCACCGAAACGGGGAACACTGAAGCTTTCTTT
CASTETGNTEAFF
>-|-|TRBJ1-4|TRBV6-5
TGTGCCAGCAGTTACAGGGGCAATCTTGAAAAACTGTTTTTT
CASSYRGNLEKLFF
>-|-|TRBJ1-4|TRBV29-1
TGCAGCGCGGAGGCCTTATCAACTAATGAAAAACTGTTTTTT
CSAEALSTNEKLFF
>TRBD1|few|TRBJ2-1|TRBV9
TGTGCCAGCGGACAGGGGGCTCTTTTGTTCTTC
CASGQGALLFF
>-|once|TRBJ2-1|TRBV7-3
TGTGCCAGCAGCCGCGCCGGCGGGTCCTACAATGAGCAGTTCTTC
CASSRAGGSYNEQFF
>TRBD1|once|TRBJ1-6|TRBV7-9
TGTGCCAGCAGCGACAGGGGGAGCTCCTATAATTCACCCCTCCACTTT
CASSDRGSSYNSPLHF
>-|-|TRBJ1-4|TRBV6-4
TGTGCCAGCAGTGACTGGCACGGGGCTGGCCAGATAAGGTGCCTGGCAACTAATGAAAAACTGTTTTTT
CASSDWHGAGQIRCLATNEKLFF
>-|-|TRBJ1-1|TRBV24-1
TGTGCCACCAGTGATAGTCGGGGGAACACTGAAGCTTTCTTT
CATSDSRGNTEAFF
>-|-|TRBJ2-1|TRBV18
TGTGCCAGCTCACCAGGAAGATCAGACGGTGAGCAGTTCTTC
CASSPGRSDGEQFF
>-|-|TRBJ1-2|TRBV4-1
TGCGCCAGCAGCCAAGCCACGGGCGAGGGCTACACCTTC
CASSQATGEGYTF
>-|-|TRBJ2-5|TRBV5-1
TGCGCCAGCAACTCGGTAGCCGAGACCCAGTACTTC
CASNSVAETQYF
>TRBD1|-|TRBJ1-1|TRBV19
TGTGCCAGTAGTATGGTAAGGGACAGTGAAGCTTTCTTT
CASSMVRDSEAFF
>-|-|TRBJ1-4|TRBV27
TGTGCCAGCAGCCGCAGGACAGTAACTAATGAAAAACTGTTTTTT
CASSRRTVTNEKLFF
>-|-|TRBJ2-7|TRBV24-1
TGTGCCACCAGTGATTCACGCGGGGCCTCCGAGCAGTACTTC
CATSDSRGASEQYF
>TRBD2|-|TRBJ2-3|TRBV5-8
TGTGCCAGCAGCCCGGGACTACTGCATTTGGATACGCAGTATTTT
CASSPGLLHLDTQYF
>TRBD2|-|TRBJ2-7|TRBV6-5
TGTGCCAGCAGTTGGCTAGCGGGGGTAGAAGGCGAGCAGTACTTC
CASSWLAGVEGEQYF
>-|-|TRBJ1-3|TRBV4-3
TGCGCCAGCAGCCAAGAGGTACGAGGGCCGTCCTACTCTGGAAACACCATATATTTT
CASSQEVRGPSYSGNTIYF
>TRBD1|-|TRBJ2-5|TRBV24-1
TGTGCCACCAGTGAGCCTCGGGACAGGGGAGAGACCCAGTACTTC
CATSEPRDRGETQYF
>TRBD1|-|TRBJ1-2|TRBV27
TGTGCCAGCGGGGACAGGGCTAACTATGGCTACACCTTC
CASGDRANYGYTF
>-|once|TRBJ1-5|TRBV19
TGTGCCAGTAGTATAGTGGGGGGCGTGGGTCAGCCCCAGCATTTT
CASSIVGGVGQPQHF
>-|-|TRBJ1-5|TRBV3-1/TRBV3-2
TGTGCCAGCAGCCAAGTCACGGGGCCTGGTCAGCCCCAGCATTTT
CASSQVTGPGQPQHF
>-|-|TRBJ1-2|TRBV28
TGTGCCAGCAGTTTTAGCTTAATCTACTATGGCTACACCTTC
CASSFSLIYYGYTF
>-|-|TRBJ2-7|TRBV24-1
TGTGCCACCAGTGACCCTGTATCCTACGAGCAGTACTTC
CATSDPVSYEQYF
>TRBD1|-|TRBJ1-3|TRBV28
TGTGCCAGCAAACAAGGACAGGGGACTGGAAACACCATATATTTT
CASKQGQGTGNTIYF
>-|-|TRBJ2-7|TRBV28
TGTGCCAGCAGCTCCAGCGGGACAGACTCCTACGAGCAGTACTTC
CASSSSGTDSYEQYF
>-|-|TRBJ2-5|TRBV3-1/TRBV3-2
TGTGCCAGCAGCCAAGATGGCAGGGTAGGGGGAGAGACCCAGTACTTC
CASSQDGRVGGETQYF
>-|-|TRBJ1-1|TRBV12-3/TRBV12-4
TGTGCCAGCAGTTGGGGGACGGGTGAAGCTTTCTTT
CASSWGTGEAFF
>TRBD1|-|TRBJ2-7|TRBV18
TGTGCCAGCACCAGACAGGGGTCCTACGAGCAGTACTTC
CASTRQGSYEQYF
>-|once|TRBJ1-4|TRBV19
TGTGCCAGTAGTGCGGGGTCGGCTCCGGGCCAAGAAAAACTGTTTTTT
CASSAGSAPGQEKLFF
>-|-|TRBJ2-3|TRBV12-3/TRBV12-4
TGTGCCAGCAGTTTACCCGGGGGGCAGTATTTT
CASSLPGGQYF
>-|-|TRBJ2-2|TRBV5-5
TGTGCCAGCTCGCGACAGGGAGGTGCCGGGGAGCTGTTTTTT
CASSRQGGAGELFF
>-|-|TRBJ2-7|TRBV6-2/TRBV6-3
TGTGCCAGCAGCACGGCCGGGAGCTCCTACGAGCAGTACTTC
CASSTAGSSYEQYF